The 18 T cell receptor beta chains below were found in one sample sequenced in a study of identical twins. TCRdb used MiXCR to reprocess the 5' RACE reads, holding one entry per CDR3 protein. Of about 470,000 distinct CDR3 sequences listed, roughly 24% were seen once; the top ten hold about 2.7%. This same sample was also part of a study on T cells expressing NK-cell markers.

Sequencing input: CD4+ T cells sorted from blood. Source of these receptors: a woman aged 18 to 35 in good health.

This clonotype showed up just a few times. The rearrangement links TRBV12-3 or TRBV12-4 to TRBJ2-1; D unresolved. Between the trimmed V and J ends, which lost 4 bases and 5 bases, there was a span of 9 bases. The CDR3 sequence is 13 residues long. Here the CDR3 DNA reads TGTGCCAGCAGTTCGGACGCAAACAATGAGCAGTTCTTC. Protein: CASSSDANNEQFF.

This clonotype was counted a single time. The genes are TRBV20-1 and TRBJ2-7; no clear D. The CDR3 runs 13 residues. Per germline, CDR1 DFQATT and CDR2 SNEGSKA (reference sequence). V gave up 5 bases and J gave up 4 bases, with 15 bases separating them. The CDR3 is CSAPKTPWYEQYF. DNA for the CDR3: TGCAGTGCTCCGAAGACCCCATGGTACGAGCAGTACTTC.

This chain connects TRBV21-1 to TRBJ2-1; the listed D gene, TRBD1, was not tested against the DNA. TRBV21-1 is recorded as a pseudogene. This CDR3 is built from 13 residues. CDR3 DNA sequence: TGTGCCAGCATCCGCGGGGGACACAATGAGCAGTTCTTC. As protein: CASIRGGHNEQFF.

Only a few counts were recorded for this clonotype. The J gene is TRBJ2-5, the V gene TRBV10-3, with TRBD2 matching over 7 bases. The CDR3 loop spans 15 amino acids. V shed 8 bases and J 1 base; nucleotides not matched to a gene: 10. Germline loops: CDR1 ENHRY, CDR2 SYGVKD. CDR3 amino acids: CAIRGTTKAQETQYF. The CDR3 coding sequence is TGTGCCATCCGGGGGACTACCAAGGCCCAAGAGACCCAGTACTTC.

The chain links TRBV10-3 to TRBJ2-1; D tentatively fits TRBD1 or TRBD2 (5 bases each). CDR3 size: 17 residues. Germline-derived CDR1 and CDR2 are ENHRY and SYGVKD. V lost 10 bases and J 5 bases, leaving 27 bases between the germline ends. Here the CDR3 reads CATSRSGAQGTNNEQFF. The CDR3, as DNA: TGTGCCACCTCGCGGTCCGGGGCCCAGGGAACGAACAATGAGCAGTTCTTC.

This chain joins TRBV20-1 and TRBJ1-1; the D gene is possibly TRBD1 (5 bases). CDR1 is DFQATT and CDR2 is SNEGSKA in the germline V gene (reference sequence). V was pared by 1 base and J by 4 bases, with 16 bases between. This CDR3 comprises 15 residues. CDR3 sequence: CSARGTGRGVTEAFF. CDR3 bases: TGCAGTGCTAGAGGGACGGGACGGGGGGTCACTGAAGCTTTCTTT.

The table lists this clonotype with a few counts. The chain is built from TRBV3-1 and TRBJ2-7; D is unclear. Germline CDR1 is LGHDT and CDR2 is YNNKEL (reference sequence). The CDR3 is 15 amino acids. V lost 8 bases and J 6 bases, leaving 23 bases between the germline ends. The CDR3 nucleotides are TGTGCCAGCGGCCCGACAATCTCCACGAGTGGCGAGCAGTACTTC. Residues: CASGPTISTSGEQYF.

J is TRBJ1-2 and V is TRBV11-2; TRBD1 is a possible D gene (6 bases). Deletions cut 0 bases from V and 7 bases from J, with 12 bases between. There are 14 residues in the CDR3. Germline CDR1 and CDR2: SGHAT and FQNNGV. The CDR3 is CASSLEAGVAGYTF. The DNA of the CDR3 is TGTGCCAGCAGCTTAGAGGCAGGGGTGGCTGGCTACACCTTC.

The chain couples TRBV20-1 to TRBJ2-7, with D possibly being TRBD2 (5 bases). Trimming removed 5 bases from V and 4 bases from J, with 21 bases in between. Germline values: CDR1 DFQATT, CDR2 SNEGSKA (reference sequence). The CDR3 totals 15 residues. The CDR3 nucleotides read TGCAGTGCTGCCCCGTGGACGGGAAGTCAGTACGAGCAGTACTTC. Translating it yields CSAAPWTGSQYEQYF.

The chain recombines TRBV20-1 with TRBJ2-5, with D tentatively TRBD2 (5 bases). The CDR3 runs 16 residues. V dropped 0 bases and J dropped 4 bases, with 18 bases sitting between them. From germline, CDR1 is DFQATT and CDR2 SNEGSKA (reference sequence). The CDR3, as DNA: TGCAGTGCTAGAGACGGTTGGACTGGTGTAGTAGAGACCCAGTACTTC. It encodes CSARDGWTGVVETQYF.

The chain uses TRBV20-1 and TRBJ2-1; 15 bases map to TRBD2. Germline assignment: CDR1 DFQATT and CDR2 SNEGSKA (reference sequence). The CDR3 consists of 18 residues. Germline trimming cut 6 bases from V and 0 bases from J; bases unmatched to any gene: 9. The CDR3 DNA sequence: TGCAGTGCGATGGGACTAGCGGGGGGTCTGAGCTCCTACAATGAGCAGTTCTTC. Protein sequence: CSAMGLAGGLSSYNEQFF.

This clonotype came up a few times. The chain couples TRBV15 to TRBJ2-1, with TRBD1 matching 7 bases. Germline CDR1 LNHNV, CDR2 YYDKDF (reference sequence). The CDR3 has 15 residues. V lost 1 base and J lost 3; bases outside the gene matches: 3. The CDR3 DNA is TGTGCCACCAGCAGAGTAGACAGGGACTACAATGAGCAGTTCTTC. It encodes CATSRVDRDYNEQFF. Based on the CDR3 plus reference TRBV15 and TRBJ2-1, the full variable domain is DAMVIQNPRYQVTQFGKPVTLSCSQTLNHNVMYWYQQKSSQAPKLLFHYYDKDFNNEADTPDNFQSRRPNTSFCFLDIRSPGLGDTAMYLCATSRVDRDYNEQFFGPGTRLTVL.

The rearrangement links TRBV20-1 to TRBJ2-3; D is possibly TRBD2 (5 bases). V was trimmed by 3 bases and J by 0 bases, leaving 10 bases between them. Germline assignment: CDR1 DFQATT and CDR2 SNEGSKA (reference sequence). The CDR3 length is 14 residues. This chain's CDR3 is CSASAGTSTDTQYF. The CDR3 DNA follows: TGCAGTGCTAGCGCGGGTACTAGCACAGATACGCAGTATTTT.

The CDR3 DNA reads TGTGCCAGGAGCTCGGGACAGTTCTGCTGGGAGCTGTTTTTT. Its protein is CARSSGQFCWELFF. The V gene is TRBV28, the J gene TRBJ2-2, with 7 bases that match TRBD1. The CDR3 is 14 amino acids. Germline loops: CDR1 MDHEN, CDR2 SYDVKM. The V and J ends lost 9 bases and 9 bases, in that order; junction bases with no gene match: 13. Together with reference TRBV28 and TRBJ2-2, the CDR3 gives the full variable domain: DVKVTQSSRYLVKRTGEKVFLECVQDMDHENMFWYRQDPGLGLRLIYFSYDVKMKEKGDIPEGYSVSREKKERFSLILESASTNQTSMYLCARSSGQFCWELFFGEGSRLTVL.

This clonotype showed up just a few times. Written as DNA, the CDR3 is TGCGCCAGCAGCTTTGGGATAGCGGGCTCCTACAATGAGCAGTTCTTC. Its protein is CASSFGIAGSYNEQFF. This chain joins TRBV5-1 and TRBJ2-1; 7 nucleotides line up with TRBD2. The CDR3 loop spans 16 amino acids. The ends lost 2 bases at V and 0 bases at J; junction bases unmatched: 5. Germline loops: CDR1 SGHRS, CDR2 YFSETQ.

The chain couples TRBV9 to TRBJ1-1, with D perhaps matching TRBD1 (6 bases). Between the trimmed V and J ends, which lost 4 bases and 0 bases, there was a span of 22 bases. Looked up from germline, CDR1 is SGDLS and CDR2 is YYNGEE. The length of the CDR3 is 18 residues. The CDR3 nucleotides read TGTGCCAGCAGCATTTCCATCGGGGGCGGATCTCTGAACACTGAAGCTTTCTTT. It yields the protein CASSISIGGGSLNTEAFF. The full variable domain, with the rest looked up from reference TRBV9 and TRBJ1-1, is DSGVTQTPKHLITATGQRVTLRCSPRSGDLSVYWYQQSLDQGLQFLIQYYNGEERAKGNILERFSAQQFPDLHSELNLSSLELGDSALYFCASSISIGGGSLNTEAFFGQGTRLTVV.

This chain's CDR3 is CATSGGPHEQFF. The CDR3 DNA is TGTGCCACCTCGGGGGGGCCGCATGAGCAGTTCTTC. The chain recombines TRBV12-3 or TRBV12-4 with TRBJ2-1; the match to TRBD2 covers 8 bases. The CDR3 length is 12 residues. The V gene end was trimmed by 10 bases and the J gene end by 8 bases; junction bases not matched to a gene: 7.

CDR3 sequence reads: CSARDERNSPLHF. The CDR3 nucleotides are TGCAGCGCCAGGGACGAACGAAATTCACCCCTCCACTTT. The genes are TRBV29-1 and TRBJ1-6; possible D gene TRBD1, 5 bases. Trimming took 7 bases from V and 7 from J, leaving 14 bases between them. Germline CDR1 is SQVTM and CDR2 is ANQGSEA. The CDR3 runs 13 residues.